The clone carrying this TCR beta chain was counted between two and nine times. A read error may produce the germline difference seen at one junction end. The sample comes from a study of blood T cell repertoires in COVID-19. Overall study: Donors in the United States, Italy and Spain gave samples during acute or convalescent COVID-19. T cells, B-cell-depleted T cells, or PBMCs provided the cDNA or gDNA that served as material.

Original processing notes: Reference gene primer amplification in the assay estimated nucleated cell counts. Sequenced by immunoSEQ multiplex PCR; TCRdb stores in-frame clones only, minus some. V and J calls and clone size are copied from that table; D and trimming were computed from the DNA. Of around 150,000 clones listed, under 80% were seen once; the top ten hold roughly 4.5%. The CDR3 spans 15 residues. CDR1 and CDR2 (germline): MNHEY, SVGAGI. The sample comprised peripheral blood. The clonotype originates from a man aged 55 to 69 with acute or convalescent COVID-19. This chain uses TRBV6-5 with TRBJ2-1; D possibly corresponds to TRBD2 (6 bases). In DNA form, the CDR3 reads TGTGCCAGCAGTGACTCCGGGACTCCAAAGAATGAGCAGTTCTTC. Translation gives CASSDSGTPKNEQFF.